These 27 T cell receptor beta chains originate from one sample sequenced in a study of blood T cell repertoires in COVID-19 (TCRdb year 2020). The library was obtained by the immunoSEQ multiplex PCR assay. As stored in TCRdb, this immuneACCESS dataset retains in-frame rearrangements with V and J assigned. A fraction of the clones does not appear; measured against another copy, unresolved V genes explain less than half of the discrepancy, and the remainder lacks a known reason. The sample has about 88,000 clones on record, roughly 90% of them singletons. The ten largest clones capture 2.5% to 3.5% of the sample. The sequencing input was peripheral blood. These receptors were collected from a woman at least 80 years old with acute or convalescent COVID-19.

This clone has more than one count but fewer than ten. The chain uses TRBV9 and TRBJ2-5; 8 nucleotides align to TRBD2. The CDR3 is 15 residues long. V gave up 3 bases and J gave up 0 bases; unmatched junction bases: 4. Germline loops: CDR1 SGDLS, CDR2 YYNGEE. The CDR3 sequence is CASSASGGYQETQYF. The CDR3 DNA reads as TGTGCCAGCAGCGCCAGCGGGGGATACCAAGAGACCCAGTACTTC.

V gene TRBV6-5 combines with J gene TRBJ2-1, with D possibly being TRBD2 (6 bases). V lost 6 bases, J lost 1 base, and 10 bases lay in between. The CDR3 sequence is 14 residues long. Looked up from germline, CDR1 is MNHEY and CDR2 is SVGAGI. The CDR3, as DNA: TGTGCCAGCAGAATGGAGGGATCCTACAATGAGCAGTTCTTC. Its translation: CASRMEGSYNEQFF.

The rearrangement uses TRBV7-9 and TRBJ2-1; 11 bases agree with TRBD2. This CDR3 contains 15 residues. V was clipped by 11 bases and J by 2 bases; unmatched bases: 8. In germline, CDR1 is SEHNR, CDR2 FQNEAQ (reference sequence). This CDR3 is CASILAGGTYNEQFF. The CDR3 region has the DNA TGTGCCTCAATCCTAGCGGGAGGAACCTACAATGAGCAGTTCTTC. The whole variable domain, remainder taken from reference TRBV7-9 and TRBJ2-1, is DTGVSQNPRHKITKRGQNVTFRCDPISEHNRLYWYRQTLGQGPEFLTYFQNEAQLEKSRLLSDRFSAERPKGSFSTLEIQRTEQGDSAMYLCASILAGGTYNEQFFGPGTRLTVL.

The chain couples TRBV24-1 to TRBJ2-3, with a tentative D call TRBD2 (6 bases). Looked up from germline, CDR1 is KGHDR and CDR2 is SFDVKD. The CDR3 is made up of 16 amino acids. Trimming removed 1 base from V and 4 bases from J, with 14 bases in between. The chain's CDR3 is CATSDFSREGADTQYF. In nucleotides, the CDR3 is TGTGCCACCAGTGATTTCTCGCGGGAAGGGGCAGATACGCAGTATTTT.

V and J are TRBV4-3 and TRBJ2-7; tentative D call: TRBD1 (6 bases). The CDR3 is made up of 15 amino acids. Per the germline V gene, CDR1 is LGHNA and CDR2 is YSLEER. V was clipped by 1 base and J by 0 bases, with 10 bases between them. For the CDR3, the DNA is TGCGCCAGCAGCCAAGGGACAGTCGCCTCCTACGAGCAGTACTTC. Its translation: CASSQGTVASYEQYF.

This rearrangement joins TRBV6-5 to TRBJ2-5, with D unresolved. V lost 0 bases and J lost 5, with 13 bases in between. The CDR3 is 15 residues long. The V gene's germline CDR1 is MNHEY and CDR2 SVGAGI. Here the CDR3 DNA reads TGTGCCAGCAGTTACTCCGTCTCGGTTTATGAGACCCAGTACTTC. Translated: CASSYSVSVYETQYF.

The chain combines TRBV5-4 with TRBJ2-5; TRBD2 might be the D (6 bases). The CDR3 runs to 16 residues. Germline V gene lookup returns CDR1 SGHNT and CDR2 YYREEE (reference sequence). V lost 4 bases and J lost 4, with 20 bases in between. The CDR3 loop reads CASSASPGAGGETQYF. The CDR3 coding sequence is TGTGCCAGCAGCGCGTCACCGGGAGCCGGGGGAGAGACCCAGTACTTC.

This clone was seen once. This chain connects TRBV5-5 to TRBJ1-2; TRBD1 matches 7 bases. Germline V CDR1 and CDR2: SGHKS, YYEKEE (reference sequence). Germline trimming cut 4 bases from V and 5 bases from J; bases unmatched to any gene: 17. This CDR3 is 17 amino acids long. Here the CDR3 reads CASSQLGQASPTYGYTF. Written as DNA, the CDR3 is TGTGCCAGCAGCCAGCTAGGACAGGCGTCCCCCACTTATGGCTACACCTTC. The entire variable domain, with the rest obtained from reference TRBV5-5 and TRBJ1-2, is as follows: DAGVTQSPTHLIKTRGQQVTLRCSPISGHKSVSWYQQVLGQGPQFIFQYYEKEERGRGNFPDRFSARQFPNYSSELNVNALLLGDSALYLCASSQLGQASPTYGYTFGSGTRLTVV.

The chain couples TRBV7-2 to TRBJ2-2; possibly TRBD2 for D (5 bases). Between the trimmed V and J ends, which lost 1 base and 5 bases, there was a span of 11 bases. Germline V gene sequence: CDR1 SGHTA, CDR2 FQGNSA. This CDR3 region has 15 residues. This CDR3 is CASSLVGISTGELFF. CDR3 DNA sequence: TGTGCCAGCAGCTTAGTCGGGATTAGTACCGGGGAGCTGTTTTTT.

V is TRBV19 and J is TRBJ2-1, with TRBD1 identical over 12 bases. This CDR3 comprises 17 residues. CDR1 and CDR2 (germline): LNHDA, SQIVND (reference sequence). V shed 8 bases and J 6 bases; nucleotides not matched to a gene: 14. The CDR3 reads CASQFRWGDRGRNEQFF. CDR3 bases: TGTGCCAGTCAATTCCGTTGGGGGGACAGGGGGCGCAATGAGCAGTTCTTC.

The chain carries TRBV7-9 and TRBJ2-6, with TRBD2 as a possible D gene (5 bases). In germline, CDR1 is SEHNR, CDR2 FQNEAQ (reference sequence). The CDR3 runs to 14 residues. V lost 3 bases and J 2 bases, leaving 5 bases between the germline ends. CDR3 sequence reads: CASSFGAGANVLTF. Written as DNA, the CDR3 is TGTGCCAGCAGCTTCGGGGCTGGGGCCAACGTCCTGACTTTC.

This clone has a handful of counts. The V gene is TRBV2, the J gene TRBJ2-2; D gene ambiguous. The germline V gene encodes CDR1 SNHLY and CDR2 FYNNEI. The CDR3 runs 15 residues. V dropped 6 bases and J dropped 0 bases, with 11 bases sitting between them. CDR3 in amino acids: CASRESFANTGELFF. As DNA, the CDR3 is TGTGCCAGCAGGGAGTCTTTCGCGAACACCGGGGAGCTGTTTTTT. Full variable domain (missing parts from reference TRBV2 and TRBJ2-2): EPEVTQTPSHQVTQMGQEVILRCVPISNHLYFYWYRQILGQKVEFLVSFYNNEISEKSEIFDDQFSVERPDGSNFTLKIRSTKLEDSAMYFCASRESFANTGELFFGEGSRLTVL.

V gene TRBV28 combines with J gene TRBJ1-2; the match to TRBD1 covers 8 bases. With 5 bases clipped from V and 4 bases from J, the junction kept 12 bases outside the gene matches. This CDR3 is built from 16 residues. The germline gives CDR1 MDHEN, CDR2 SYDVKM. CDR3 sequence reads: CASSPGGPMGFYGYTF. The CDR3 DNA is TGTGCCAGCAGTCCAGGGGGCCCAATGGGCTTCTATGGCTACACCTTC.

The CDR3 loop is CASSEAGAGLAGQDTQYF. The DNA of the CDR3 is TGTGCCAGCAGTGAAGCAGGGGCCGGACTAGCGGGACAAGATACGCAGTATTTT. The V call is TRBV2, the J call TRBJ2-3; 12 positions match TRBD2. Trimming cost V 0 bases and J 5 bases; bases outside gene matches: 9. In germline, CDR1 is SNHLY, CDR2 FYNNEI. CDR3 length: 18 residues.

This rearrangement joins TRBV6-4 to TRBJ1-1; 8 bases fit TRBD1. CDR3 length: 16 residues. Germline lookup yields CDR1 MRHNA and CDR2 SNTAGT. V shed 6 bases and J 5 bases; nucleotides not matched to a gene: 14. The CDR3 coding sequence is TGTGCCAGCAGCCCCGGGGTAAACAGGGGGGGAACTGAAGCTTTCTTT. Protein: CASSPGVNRGGTEAFF.

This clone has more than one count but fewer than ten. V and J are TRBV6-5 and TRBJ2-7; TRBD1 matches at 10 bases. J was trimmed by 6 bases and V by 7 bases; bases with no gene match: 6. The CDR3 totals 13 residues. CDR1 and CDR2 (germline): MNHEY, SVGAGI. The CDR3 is CASMGQGFGEQYF. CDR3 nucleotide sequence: TGTGCCAGCATGGGACAGGGGTTCGGCGAGCAGTACTTC.

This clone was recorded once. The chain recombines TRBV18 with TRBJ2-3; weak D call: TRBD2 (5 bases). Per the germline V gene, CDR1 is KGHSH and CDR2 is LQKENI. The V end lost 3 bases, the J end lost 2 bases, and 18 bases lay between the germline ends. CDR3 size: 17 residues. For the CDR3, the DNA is TGTGCCAGCTCACCCTCGGGCCAGACTACAATCACAGATACGCAGTATTTT. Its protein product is CASSPSGQTTITDTQYF.

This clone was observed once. The CDR3 coding sequence is TGTGCCATCAGTGAGTCAACTAGCGGGGGAGATACGCAGTATTTT. Residues: CAISESTSGGDTQYF. The chain employs TRBV10-3 and TRBJ2-3; 11 nucleotides line up with TRBD2. CDR3 length: 15 amino acids. Germline V gives CDR1 ENHRY, CDR2 SYGVKD. The junction had 1 base not matched to a gene; V was cut back by 0 bases and J by 5 bases.

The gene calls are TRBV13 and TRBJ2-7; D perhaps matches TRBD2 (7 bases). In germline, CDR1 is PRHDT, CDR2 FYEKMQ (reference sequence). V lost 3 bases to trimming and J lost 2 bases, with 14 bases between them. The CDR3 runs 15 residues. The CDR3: CASSLRGSGAYEQYF. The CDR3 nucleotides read TGTGCCAGCAGCTTGAGGGGGAGCGGGGCCTACGAGCAGTACTTC.

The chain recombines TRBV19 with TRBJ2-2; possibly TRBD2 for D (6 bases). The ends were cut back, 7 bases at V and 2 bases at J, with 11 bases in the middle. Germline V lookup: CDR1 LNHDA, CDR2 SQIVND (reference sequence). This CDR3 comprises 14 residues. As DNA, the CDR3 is TGTGCCAGTAAAGGGCGGGAAAACACCGGGGAGCTGTTTTTT. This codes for CASKGRENTGELFF.

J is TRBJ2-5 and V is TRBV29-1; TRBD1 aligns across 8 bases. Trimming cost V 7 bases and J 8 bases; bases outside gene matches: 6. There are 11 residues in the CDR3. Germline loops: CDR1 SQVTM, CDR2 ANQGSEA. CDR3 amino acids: CSGYRGETQYF. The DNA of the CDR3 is TGCAGCGGTTACAGGGGGGAAACCCAGTACTTC. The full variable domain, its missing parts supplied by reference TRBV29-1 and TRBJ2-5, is SAVISQKPSRDICQRGTSLTIQCQVDSQVTMMFWYRQQPGQSLTLIATANQGSEATYESGFVIDKFPISRPNLTFSTLTVSNMSPEDSSIYLCSGYRGETQYFGPGTRLLVL.

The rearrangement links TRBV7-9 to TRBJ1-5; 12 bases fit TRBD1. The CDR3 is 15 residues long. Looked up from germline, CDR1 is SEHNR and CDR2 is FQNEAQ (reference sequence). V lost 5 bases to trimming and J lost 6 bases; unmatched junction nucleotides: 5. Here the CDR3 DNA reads TGTGCCAGCAGCCTCGGGACAGGGGGCCGTCAGCCCCAGCATTTT. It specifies CASSLGTGGRQPQHF. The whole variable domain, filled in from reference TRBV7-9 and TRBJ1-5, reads DTGVSQNPRHKITKRGQNVTFRCDPISEHNRLYWYRQTLGQGPEFLTYFQNEAQLEKSRLLSDRFSAERPKGSFSTLEIQRTEQGDSAMYLCASSLGTGGRQPQHFGDGTRLSIL.

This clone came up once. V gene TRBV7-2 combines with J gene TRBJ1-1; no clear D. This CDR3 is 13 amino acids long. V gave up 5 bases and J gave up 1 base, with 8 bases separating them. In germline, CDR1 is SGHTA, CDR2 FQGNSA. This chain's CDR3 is CASSEQRNTEAFF. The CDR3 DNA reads TGTGCCAGCAGCGAACAGAGGAACACTGAAGCTTTCTTT.

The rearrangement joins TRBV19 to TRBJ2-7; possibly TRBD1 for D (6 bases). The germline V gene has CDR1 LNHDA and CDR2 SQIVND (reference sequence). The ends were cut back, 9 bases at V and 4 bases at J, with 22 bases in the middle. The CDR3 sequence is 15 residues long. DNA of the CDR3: TGTGCCAGACAGGGAGTCCCCCACCATAGATACGAGCAGTACTTC. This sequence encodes CARQGVPHHRYEQYF.

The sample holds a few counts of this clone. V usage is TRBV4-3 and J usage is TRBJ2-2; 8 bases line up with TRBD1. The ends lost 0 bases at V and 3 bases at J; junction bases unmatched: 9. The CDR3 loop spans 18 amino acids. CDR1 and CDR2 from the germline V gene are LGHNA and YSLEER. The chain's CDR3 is CASSQDLFPGQDTGELFF. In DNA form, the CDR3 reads TGCGCCAGCAGCCAAGACCTCTTTCCGGGACAGGACACCGGGGAGCTGTTTTTT.

The chain's CDR3 is CASSLGPSRQETQYF. In DNA, the CDR3 is TGTGCCAGCAGCTTAGGTCCCTCGCGGCAAGAGACCCAGTACTTC. The rearrangement links TRBV13 to TRBJ2-5; no reliable D call. CDR1 and CDR2 (germline): PRHDT, FYEKMQ (reference sequence). This CDR3 spans 15 amino acids. V lost 0 bases to trimming and J lost 2 bases, with 10 bases between them.

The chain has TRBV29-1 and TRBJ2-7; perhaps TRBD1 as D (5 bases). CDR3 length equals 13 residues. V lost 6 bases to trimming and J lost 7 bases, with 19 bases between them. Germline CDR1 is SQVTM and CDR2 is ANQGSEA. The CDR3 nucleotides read TGCAGCGTACAATCGTCTCCCTCAGGGGAGCAGTACTTC. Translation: CSVQSSPSGEQYF.